Reported below is one T cell receptor beta chain. This specimen comes from a study of blood T cell repertoires in COVID-19. Study at large: Sources were T cells, B-cell-depleted T cells, or PBMCs; the material itself was cDNA or gDNA.

Method: immunoSEQ multiplex PCR; TCRdb's copy keeps in-frame clones and lacks some. This table has fewer than 300,000 clones, 70% to 90% appearing once. Trimming took 2 bases from V and 14 from J; bases not matched to a gene: 4. Germline V gene lookup returns CDR1 LNHNV and CDR2 YYDKDF (reference sequence). This CDR3 contains 14 residues. The chain employs TRBV15 and TRBJ1-6; TRBD1 agrees at 12 bases. The source material was peripheral blood. This receptor was taken from a woman in her forties who had recovered from COVID-19. The CDR3 DNA sequence: TGTGCCACCAGCAGAAGCGGGACAGGGGGCTCCCTCCACTTT. As protein: CATSRSGTGGSLHF.